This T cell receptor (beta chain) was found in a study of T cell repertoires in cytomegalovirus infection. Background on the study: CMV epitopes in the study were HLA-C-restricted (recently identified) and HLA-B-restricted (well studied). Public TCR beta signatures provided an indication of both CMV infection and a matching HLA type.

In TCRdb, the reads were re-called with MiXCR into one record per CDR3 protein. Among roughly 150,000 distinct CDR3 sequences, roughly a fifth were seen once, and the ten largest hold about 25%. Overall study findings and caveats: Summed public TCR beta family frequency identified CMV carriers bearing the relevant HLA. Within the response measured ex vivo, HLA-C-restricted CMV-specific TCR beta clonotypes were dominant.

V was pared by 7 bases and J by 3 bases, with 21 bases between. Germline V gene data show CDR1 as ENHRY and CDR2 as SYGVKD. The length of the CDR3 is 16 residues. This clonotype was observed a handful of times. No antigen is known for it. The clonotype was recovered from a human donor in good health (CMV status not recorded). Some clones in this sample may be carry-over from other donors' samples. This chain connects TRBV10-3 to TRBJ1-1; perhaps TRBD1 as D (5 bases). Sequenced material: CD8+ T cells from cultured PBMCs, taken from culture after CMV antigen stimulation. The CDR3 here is CAIKEWGTRSDTEAFF. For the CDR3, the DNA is TGTGCCATCAAGGAGTGGGGGACCCGATCGGACACTGAAGCTTTCTTT.